Each of the 29 T cell receptor beta chains below was sequenced from the same sample in a study of blood T cell repertoires in COVID-19. Only in-frame clones appear in the TCRdb table, and some are missing; sequencing was by immunoSEQ multiplex PCR. This sample has around 69,000 clones; roughly 86% occur once, and the top ten carry 6.9%. Sequenced material: peripheral blood. These receptors all come from a man in his fifties with active COVID-19.

The chain has TRBV29-1 and TRBJ1-2; D ambiguous. CDR3 size: 12 residues. Trimming stripped 4 bases from V and 6 bases from J, with 12 bases between. Per the germline V gene, CDR1 is SQVTM and CDR2 is ANQGSEA. The CDR3, as DNA: TGCAGCGTTGTACCAGGCTGGGATGGCTACACCTTC. Residues: CSVVPGWDGYTF.

The genes are TRBV7-2 and TRBJ2-2; 9 bases line up with TRBD2. The CDR3 has 17 amino acids. V lost 1 base and J lost 4; bases outside the gene matches: 7. Germline lookup yields CDR1 SGHTA and CDR2 FQGNSA. In nucleotides, the CDR3 is TGTGCCAGCAGCTTAGAGGTAGCGGGAGTGGTCACCGGGGAGCTGTTTTTT. As protein: CASSLEVAGVVTGELFF.

The sample holds one count of this clone. CDR3 DNA sequence: TGTGCCAGCTCACCGGGACAGATCCAAGAGACCCAGTACTTC. Protein: CASSPGQIQETQYF. The chain links TRBV18 to TRBJ2-5; TRBD1 matches at 7 bases. Trimming took 3 bases from V and 1 from J; bases not matched to a gene: 2. CDR1 KGHSH and CDR2 LQKENI come from the germline V gene. CDR3 length: 14 amino acids.

The rearrangement joins TRBV10-2 to TRBJ2-7; 10 nucleotides align to TRBD2. With V trimmed by 4 bases and J by 7 bases, 10 bases remained unmatched. This CDR3 has 15 amino acids. The germline V gene encodes CDR1 WSHSY and CDR2 SAAADI. CDR3 sequence (DNA): TGCGCCAGCAGTGGTGGACTAGCGGTTTCTGCTGAGCAGTACTTC. Translation gives CASSGGLAVSAEQYF.

This sequence joins TRBV5-1 and TRBJ2-2; 10 nucleotides align to TRBD1. From germline, CDR1 is SGHRS and CDR2 YFSETQ. V was pared by 3 bases and J by 4 bases, with 9 bases of the junction left unmatched. This CDR3 is built from 17 residues. The CDR3 is CASSSGQGVIGTGELFF. The CDR3 DNA is TGCGCCAGCAGCTCTGGACAGGGGGTCATCGGCACCGGGGAGCTGTTTTTT.

This clone was recorded once. The chain has TRBV11-2 and TRBJ1-2; 9 nucleotides align to TRBD1. The CDR3 is made up of 14 amino acids. CDR1 is SGHAT, CDR2 FQNNGV, per germline. The junction had 5 bases not matched to a gene; V was cut back by 1 base and J by 8 bases. As DNA, the CDR3 is TGTGCCAGCAGCTTAGCGGGACAGGGTCTCGGCTACACCTTC. Encoded protein: CASSLAGQGLGYTF. Full variable domain (remainder filled in from reference TRBV11-2 and TRBJ1-2): EAGVAQSPRYKIIEKRQSVAFWCNPISGHATLYWYQQILGQGPKLLIQFQNNGVVDDSQLPKDRFSAERLKGVDSTLKIQPAKLEDSAVYLCASSLAGQGLGYTFGSGTRLTVV.

V usage is TRBV5-1 and J usage is TRBJ2-2, with 8 positions matching TRBD1. The J segment lost 6 bases and the V segment lost 5 bases, leaving 15 bases of the junction unmatched. Germline CDR1 SGHRS, CDR2 YFSETQ. The length of the CDR3 is 17 residues. CDR3 DNA: TGCGCCAGCAGTCCCACCGTGGACAGGGCGGTGCCCGGGGAGCTGTTTTTT. Translating gives CASSPTVDRAVPGELFF.

This clone occurred a few times. V is TRBV6-5 and J is TRBJ1-1, with D possibly being TRBD1 (5 bases). This CDR3 spans 15 amino acids. Germline CDR1 is MNHEY and CDR2 is SVGAGI. Between the trimmed V and J ends, which lost 5 bases and 1 base, there was a span of 14 bases. Here the CDR3 DNA reads TGTGCCAGCAGTCCGCGACAGATTTCGAACACTGAAGCTTTCTTT. Translation gives CASSPRQISNTEAFF.

This clone was detected once. This chain links TRBV7-2 with TRBJ2-3; D not resolved. Looked up from germline, CDR1 is SGHTA and CDR2 is FQGNSA. The CDR3 extends over 13 amino acids. The V gene lost 7 bases and the J gene lost 2 bases, with 10 bases spanning the gap. DNA for the CDR3: TGTGCCAGCACCGCAGAATACACAGATACGCAGTATTTT. Translating it yields CASTAEYTDTQYF.

Only a few counts were recorded for this clone. The chain links TRBV6-1 to TRBJ2-7; no clear D gene. This CDR3 contains 15 residues. The V and J ends lost 1 base and 0 bases respectively, with 10 bases between them. CDR1 is MNHNS, CDR2 SASEGT, per germline. The CDR3 reads CASSEGIGDSYEQYF. The CDR3 DNA is TGTGCCAGCAGTGAAGGAATCGGAGACTCCTACGAGCAGTACTTC.

This rearrangement joins TRBV12-5 to TRBJ1-1; D gene ambiguous. Trimming stripped 5 bases from V and 1 base from J, with 11 bases between. The CDR3 loop spans 14 amino acids. Germline-derived CDR1 and CDR2 are LGHNT and FRNRAP. The CDR3 here is CASGHTRGNTEAFF. The CDR3 coding sequence is TGTGCTAGTGGTCATACAAGAGGGAACACTGAAGCTTTCTTT.

The chain recombines TRBV5-1 with TRBJ2-3; the D gene is possibly TRBD2 (5 bases). Looked up from germline, CDR1 is SGHRS and CDR2 is YFSETQ. V dropped 4 bases and J dropped 7 bases, with 10 bases sitting between them. The CDR3 has 12 residues. The CDR3 spells CASSTDLNTQYF. CDR3 sequence (DNA): TGCGCCAGCAGCACGGACTTAAATACGCAGTATTTT.

This rearrangement joins TRBV6-5 to TRBJ2-7; possible D gene TRBD1, 6 bases. This CDR3 region has 15 residues. Trimming took 4 bases from V and 2 from J, leaving 15 bases between them. Germline V gives CDR1 MNHEY, CDR2 SVGAGI. This CDR3 reads CASSFSRTATYEQYF. Written as DNA, the CDR3 is TGTGCCAGCAGTTTCTCCAGGACAGCCACCTACGAGCAGTACTTC.

This chain links TRBV3-1 (or the pseudogene TRBV3-2) with TRBJ1-4; 10 positions agree with TRBD1. The germline CDR1 and CDR2 sequences are LGHDT and YNNKEL (reference sequence). J was trimmed by 5 bases and V by 4 bases; bases with no gene match: 4. The CDR3 sequence is 15 residues long. This CDR3 reads CASSPRTGGNEKLFF. The CDR3 nucleotides read TGTGCCAGCAGCCCCCGGACAGGGGGGAATGAAAAACTGTTTTTT.

The chain recombines TRBV18 with TRBJ1-2; 7 bases line up with TRBD1. The CDR3 length is 13 residues. The J segment lost 6 bases and the V segment lost 6 bases, leaving 7 bases of the junction unmatched. Germline-derived CDR1 and CDR2 are KGHSH and LQKENI. CDR3 residues: CASSPDRTNGYTF. The CDR3 region has the DNA TGTGCCAGCTCGCCGGACAGGACCAATGGCTACACCTTC.

The chain has TRBV27 and TRBJ2-6; D is ambiguous. The CDR3 sequence is 14 residues long. The V end was cut by 8 bases, the J end by 0 bases, with 8 bases between. Germline CDR1 reads MNHEY; CDR2 reads SMNVEV (reference sequence). The CDR3 DNA is TGTGCCAGCCGAAAGAGCTCTGGGGCCAACGTCCTGACTTTC. This gives the protein CASRKSSGANVLTF. Looking up the rest from reference TRBV27 and TRBJ2-6 gives the full variable domain: EAQVTQNPRYLITVTGKKLTVTCSQNMNHEYMSWYRQDPGLGLRQIYYSMNVEVTDKGDVPEGYKVSRKEKRNFPLILESPSPNQTSLYFCASRKSSGANVLTFGAGSRLTVL.

V usage is TRBV6-6 and J usage is TRBJ2-7; D not certain. This CDR3 is 14 amino acids long. Germline values: CDR1 MNHNY, CDR2 SVGAGI (reference sequence). V lost 6 bases, J lost 0 bases, and 12 bases lay in between. The CDR3 here is CASSQDMSSYEQYF. Here the CDR3 DNA reads TGTGCCAGCAGCCAAGACATGAGCTCCTACGAGCAGTACTTC.

In this sample, this clone turned up a few times. The V call is TRBV27, the J call TRBJ2-7; 9 bases are a match to TRBD2. Germline-derived CDR1 and CDR2 are MNHEY and SMNVEV (reference sequence). CDR3 size: 15 residues. Germline trimming cut 4 bases from V and 4 bases from J; bases unmatched to any gene: 8. The CDR3 DNA reads TGTGCCAGCAGTTCATTAGTAGCGGGAGTGTACGAGCAGTACGTC. Amino acid sequence: CASSSLVAGVYEQYV.

The chain carries TRBV5-1 and TRBJ2-4, with 12 bases identical to TRBD1. This CDR3 has 16 amino acids. V shed 3 bases and J 6 bases; nucleotides not matched to a gene: 7. CDR1 and CDR2 from the germline V gene are SGHRS and YFSETQ. The CDR3 DNA reads as TGCGCCAGCAGCTCGGGGACAGGGGGCCGGATAAACATTCAGTACTTC. Translated, it gives CASSSGTGGRINIQYF.

The gene calls are TRBV6-5 and TRBJ2-1, with TRBD1 identical over 8 bases. The germline gives CDR1 MNHEY, CDR2 SVGAGI. Trimming at V came to 8 bases and at J to 6 bases, leaving 3 bases not matched to a gene. This CDR3 has 12 residues. Written as DNA, the CDR3 is TGTGCCAGCGGGACAGGATTCAATGAGCAGTTCTTC. This gives the protein CASGTGFNEQFF.

V gene TRBV29-1 combines with J gene TRBJ2-7, with no clear D. The CDR3 extends over 14 amino acids. V was trimmed by 3 bases and J by 0 bases, leaving 12 bases between them. From germline, CDR1 is SQVTM and CDR2 ANQGSEA. DNA of the CDR3: TGCAGCGTTGATCTTCTCTACCACTCCTACGAGCAGTACGTC. Translating it yields CSVDLLYHSYEQYV.

The V call is TRBV1, the J call TRBJ1-1. TRBV1 is described as a pseudogene. The CDR3 has 16 residues. The CDR3 nucleotides are TGCACCAGCAGCTCCCCGGGGAAGAGGATGAACACTGAAGCTTTCTTT. As protein: CTSSSPGKRMNTEAFF.

The CDR3 sequence is CASSITTSGVMETQYF. Here the CDR3 DNA reads TGTGCCAGTAGTATAACCACTAGCGGGGTTATGGAGACCCAGTACTTC. The chain carries TRBV19 and TRBJ2-5; TRBD2 matches at 10 bases. Trimming at V came to 2 bases and at J to 5 bases, leaving 8 bases not matched to a gene. Germline CDR1 is LNHDA and CDR2 is SQIVND (reference sequence). CDR3 length: 16 residues.

V and J are TRBV6-5 and TRBJ1-1; perhaps TRBD1 as D (6 bases). V lost 4 bases, J lost 1 base, and 10 bases lay in between. This CDR3 comprises 14 residues. Germline CDR1 is MNHEY and CDR2 is SVGAGI. In DNA, the CDR3 is TGTGCCAGCAGTTCCCTGGACAGGAACACTGAAGCTTTCTTT. Protein sequence: CASSSLDRNTEAFF.

This clone has only one observation. V and J are TRBV6-2 or TRBV6-3 and TRBJ2-3; perhaps TRBD1 as D (6 bases). Trimming removed 1 base from V and 4 bases from J, with 9 bases in between. The CDR3 totals 14 residues. CDR1 and CDR2 from the germline V gene are MNHEY and SVGEGT. CDR3 loop: CASSYLGGPDTQYF. The CDR3 coding sequence is TGTGCCAGCAGTTACTTAGGGGGACCAGATACGCAGTATTTT.

The chain is built from TRBV4-1 and TRBJ1-1; 7 bases match TRBD1. The CDR3 has 14 residues. The V gene end was trimmed by 0 bases and the J gene end by 5 bases; junction bases not matched to a gene: 3. Germline lookup yields CDR1 MGHRA and CDR2 YSYEKL. CDR3 bases: TGCGCCAGCAGCCAAGACAGGGGGGAGACTGAAGCTTTCTTT. Translated, it gives CASSQDRGETEAFF.

J is TRBJ2-7 and V is TRBV15; 9 bases agree with TRBD1. Germline V lookup: CDR1 LNHNV, CDR2 YYDKDF (reference sequence). The length of the CDR3 is 16 residues. Here the CDR3 DNA reads TGTGCCACCAGCAGATCCCGGGACAGGGCCTCCTCCGAGCAGTACGTC. Protein product: CATSRSRDRASSEQYV.

J is TRBJ2-7 and V is TRBV5-4, with D perhaps matching TRBD2 (6 bases). This CDR3 is 14 amino acids long. CDR1 is SGHNT, CDR2 YYREEE, per germline (reference sequence). V was trimmed by 1 base and J by 9 bases, leaving 17 bases between them. The CDR3 bases are TGTGCCAGCAGCTTGCGGGGGAGCGGCTCTGGGCAGTACTTC. Protein: CASSLRGSGSGQYF.

Only a few counts were recorded for this clone. The rearrangement joins TRBV7-9 to TRBJ1-2; possibly TRBD1 for D (6 bases). From germline, CDR1 is SEHNR and CDR2 FQNEAQ (reference sequence). V was trimmed by 5 bases and J by 8 bases, leaving 12 bases between them. This CDR3 spans 12 amino acids. DNA for the CDR3: TGTGCCAGCAGCGCTCCAGGGGTCGGCTACACCTTC. This codes for CASSAPGVGYTF.